This paragraph reports one T cell receptor beta chain. Antigen: not known. The data were obtained in a study of CD4 T cells in relation to SARS-CoV-2 and coronaviruses. CDR3 size: 12 residues. Trimming pared 7 bases from V and 3 bases from J, leaving 6 bases between. The V gene's germline CDR1 is KGHDR and CDR2 SFDVKD. Clones were read by immunoSEQ multiplex PCR, and TCRdb kept only the in-frame ones, dropping some. The profile shows about 56,000 clones, 92% of them singletons. Study results and limitations: No donor gave both pre-pandemic and post-infection samples.

The TCR sequence derives from an adult with COVID-19. This chain uses TRBV24-1 with TRBJ2-1; D uncertain. The source material was naive CD4+ T cells from PBMCs. Regarding subset: naive CD4+ T cells isolated by negative enrichment. In DNA form, the CDR3 reads TGTGCCACCAGCGAAAACTACAATGAGCAGTTCTTC. Its translation is CATSENYNEQFF.